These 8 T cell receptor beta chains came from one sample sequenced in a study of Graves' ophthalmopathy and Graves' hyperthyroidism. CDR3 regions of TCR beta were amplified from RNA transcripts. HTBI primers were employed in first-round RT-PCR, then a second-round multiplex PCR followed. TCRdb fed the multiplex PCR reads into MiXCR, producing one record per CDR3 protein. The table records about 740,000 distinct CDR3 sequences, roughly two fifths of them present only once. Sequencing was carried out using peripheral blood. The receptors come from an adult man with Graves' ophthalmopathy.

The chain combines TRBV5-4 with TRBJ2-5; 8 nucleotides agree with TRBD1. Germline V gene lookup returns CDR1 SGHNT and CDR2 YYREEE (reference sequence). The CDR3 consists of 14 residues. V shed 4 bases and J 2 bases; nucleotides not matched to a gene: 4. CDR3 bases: TGTGCCAGCAGCCGGACAGGGTGGCAAGAGACCCAGTACTTC. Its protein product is CASSRTGWQETQYF.

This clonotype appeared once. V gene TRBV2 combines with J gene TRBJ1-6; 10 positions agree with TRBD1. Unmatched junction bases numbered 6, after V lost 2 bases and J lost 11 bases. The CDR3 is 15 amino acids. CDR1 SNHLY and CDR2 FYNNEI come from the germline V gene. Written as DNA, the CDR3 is TGTGCCAGCAGTGAAACGGGGACAGGGGAACCACCCCTCCACTTT. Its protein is CASSETGTGEPPLHF.

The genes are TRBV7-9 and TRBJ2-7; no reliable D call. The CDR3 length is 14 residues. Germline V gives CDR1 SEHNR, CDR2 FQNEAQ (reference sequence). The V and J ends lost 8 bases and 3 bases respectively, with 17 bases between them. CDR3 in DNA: TGTGCCAGCTCACCCCCGTCAAAAGACTACGAGCAGTACTTC. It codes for CASSPPSKDYEQYF.

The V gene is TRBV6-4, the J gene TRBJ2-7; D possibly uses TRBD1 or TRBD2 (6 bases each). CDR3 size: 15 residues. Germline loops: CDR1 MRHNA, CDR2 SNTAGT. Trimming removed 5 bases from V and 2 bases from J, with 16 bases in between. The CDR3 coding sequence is TGTGCCAGCAGTCCGATGGGGGGCTATACCTACGAGCAGTACTTC. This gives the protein CASSPMGGYTYEQYF.

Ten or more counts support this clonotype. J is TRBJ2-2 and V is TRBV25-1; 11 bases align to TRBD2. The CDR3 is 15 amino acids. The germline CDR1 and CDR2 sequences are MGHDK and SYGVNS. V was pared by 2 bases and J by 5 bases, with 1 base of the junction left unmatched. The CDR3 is CASSELAGGTGELFF. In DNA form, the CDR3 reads TGTGCCAGCAGTGAACTAGCGGGAGGTACCGGGGAGCTGTTTTTT.

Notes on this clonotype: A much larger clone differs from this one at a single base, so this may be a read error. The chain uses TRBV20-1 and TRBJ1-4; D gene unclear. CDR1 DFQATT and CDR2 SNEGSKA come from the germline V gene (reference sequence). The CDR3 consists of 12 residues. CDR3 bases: TGCAGTGCTCAGGATCTTAATGAAGAACTGTTTTTT. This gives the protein CSAQDLNEELFF.

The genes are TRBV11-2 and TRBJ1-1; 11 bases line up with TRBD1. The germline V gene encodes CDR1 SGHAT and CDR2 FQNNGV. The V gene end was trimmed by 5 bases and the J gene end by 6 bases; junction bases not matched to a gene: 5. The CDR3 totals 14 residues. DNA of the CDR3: TGTGCCAGCAGCCAACCGGGACAGGGGGCTGAAGCTTTCTTT. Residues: CASSQPGQGAEAFF.

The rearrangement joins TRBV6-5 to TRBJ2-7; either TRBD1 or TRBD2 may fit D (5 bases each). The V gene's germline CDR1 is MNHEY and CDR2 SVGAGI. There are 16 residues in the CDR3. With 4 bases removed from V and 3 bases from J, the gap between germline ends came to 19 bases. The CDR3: CASSSSGRGLFYEQYF. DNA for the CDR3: TGTGCCAGCAGTTCGTCAGGGAGAGGTCTTTTCTACGAGCAGTACTTC.